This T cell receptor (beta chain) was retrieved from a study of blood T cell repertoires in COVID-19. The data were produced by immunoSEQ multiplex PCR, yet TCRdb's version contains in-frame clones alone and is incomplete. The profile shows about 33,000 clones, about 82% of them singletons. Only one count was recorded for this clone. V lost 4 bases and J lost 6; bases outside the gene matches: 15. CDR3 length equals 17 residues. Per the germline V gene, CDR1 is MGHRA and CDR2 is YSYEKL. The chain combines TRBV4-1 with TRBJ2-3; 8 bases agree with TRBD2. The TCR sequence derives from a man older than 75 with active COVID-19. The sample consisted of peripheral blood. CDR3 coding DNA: TGCGCCAGCAGCCCCCTCTCGGTCGCGGGGGGCCTCGATACGCAGTATTTT. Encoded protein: CASSPLSVAGGLDTQYF.